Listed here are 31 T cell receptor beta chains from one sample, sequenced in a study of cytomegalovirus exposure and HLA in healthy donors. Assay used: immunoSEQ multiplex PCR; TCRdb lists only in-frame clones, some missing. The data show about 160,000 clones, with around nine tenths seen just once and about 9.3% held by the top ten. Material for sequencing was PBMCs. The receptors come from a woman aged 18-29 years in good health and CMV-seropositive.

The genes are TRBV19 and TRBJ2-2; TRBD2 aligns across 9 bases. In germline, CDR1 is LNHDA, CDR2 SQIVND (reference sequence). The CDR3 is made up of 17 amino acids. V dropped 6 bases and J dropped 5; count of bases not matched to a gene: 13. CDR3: CASSPARLAGVTGELFF. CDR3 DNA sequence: TGTGCCAGTAGCCCGGCGAGGTTAGCGGGAGTGACCGGGGAGCTGTTTTTT.

CDR3 protein: CASRADRTSNQPQHF. CDR3 sequence (DNA): TGTGCCAGCAGGGCAGACAGAACTAGCAATCAGCCCCAGCATTTT. The genes are TRBV2 and TRBJ1-5; perhaps TRBD1 as D (5 bases). Trimming left V 6 bases short and J 0 bases short, with 12 bases between. The germline CDR1 and CDR2 sequences are SNHLY and FYNNEI. CDR3 length: 15 amino acids.

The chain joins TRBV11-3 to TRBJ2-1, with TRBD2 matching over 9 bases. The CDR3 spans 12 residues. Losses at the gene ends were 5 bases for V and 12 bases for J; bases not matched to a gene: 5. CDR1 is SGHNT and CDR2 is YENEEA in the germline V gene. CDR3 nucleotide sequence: TGTGCCAGCAGCATTTTAGCGGGAGTGCAGTTCTTC. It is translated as CASSILAGVQFF.

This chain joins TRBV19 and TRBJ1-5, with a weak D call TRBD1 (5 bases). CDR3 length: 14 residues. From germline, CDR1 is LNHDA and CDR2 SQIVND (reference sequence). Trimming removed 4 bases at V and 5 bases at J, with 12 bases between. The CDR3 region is CASSRKQEDQPQHF. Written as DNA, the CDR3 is TGTGCCAGTAGTAGAAAACAGGAAGATCAGCCCCAGCATTTT. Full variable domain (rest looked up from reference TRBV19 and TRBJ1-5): DGGITQSPKYLFRKEGQNVTLSCEQNLNHDAMYWYRQDPGQGLRLIYYSQIVNDFQKGDIAEGYSVSREKKESFPLTVTSAQKNPTAFYLCASSRKQEDQPQHFGDGTRLSIL.

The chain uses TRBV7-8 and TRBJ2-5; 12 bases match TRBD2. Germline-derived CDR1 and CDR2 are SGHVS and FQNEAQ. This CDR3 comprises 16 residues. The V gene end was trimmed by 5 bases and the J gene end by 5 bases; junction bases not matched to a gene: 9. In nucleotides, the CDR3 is TGTGCCAGCAGCATCCTAGCGGGAGGGCCAATGGAGACCCAGTACTTC. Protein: CASSILAGGPMETQYF.

This CDR3 reads CASSVESVVVNTEAFF. CDR3 DNA: TGTGCCAGCAGCGTAGAATCGGTCGTCGTGAACACTGAAGCTTTCTTT. The genes are TRBV9 and TRBJ1-1; D gene uncertain. This CDR3 region has 16 residues. Trimming pared 0 bases from V and 0 bases from J, leaving 12 bases between. Looked up from germline, CDR1 is SGDLS and CDR2 is YYNGEE. Full variable domain (remainder filled in from reference TRBV9 and TRBJ1-1): DSGVTQTPKHLITATGQRVTLRCSPRSGDLSVYWYQQSLDQGLQFLIQYYNGEERAKGNILERFSAQQFPDLHSELNLSSLELGDSALYFCASSVESVVVNTEAFFGQGTRLTVV.

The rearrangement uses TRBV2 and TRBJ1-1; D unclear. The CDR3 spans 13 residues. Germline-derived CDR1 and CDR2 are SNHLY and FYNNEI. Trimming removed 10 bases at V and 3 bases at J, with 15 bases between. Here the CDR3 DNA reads TGTGCCATATCAAAGCGGTGGGACACTGAAGCTTTCTTT. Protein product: CAISKRWDTEAFF. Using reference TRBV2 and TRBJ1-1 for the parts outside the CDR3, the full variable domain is EPEVTQTPSHQVTQMGQEVILRCVPISNHLYFYWYRQILGQKVEFLVSFYNNEISEKSEIFDDQFSVERPDGSNFTLKIRSTKLEDSAMYFCAISKRWDTEAFFGQGTRLTVV.

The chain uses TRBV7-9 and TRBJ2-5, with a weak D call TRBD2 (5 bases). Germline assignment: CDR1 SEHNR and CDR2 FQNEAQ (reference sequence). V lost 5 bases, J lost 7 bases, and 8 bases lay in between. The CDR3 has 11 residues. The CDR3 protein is CASSPAGTQYF. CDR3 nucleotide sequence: TGTGCCAGCAGCCCCGCGGGGACCCAGTACTTC. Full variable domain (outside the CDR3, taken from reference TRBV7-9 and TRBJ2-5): DTGVSQNPRHKITKRGQNVTFRCDPISEHNRLYWYRQTLGQGPEFLTYFQNEAQLEKSRLLSDRFSAERPKGSFSTLEIQRTEQGDSAMYLCASSPAGTQYFGPGTRLLVL.

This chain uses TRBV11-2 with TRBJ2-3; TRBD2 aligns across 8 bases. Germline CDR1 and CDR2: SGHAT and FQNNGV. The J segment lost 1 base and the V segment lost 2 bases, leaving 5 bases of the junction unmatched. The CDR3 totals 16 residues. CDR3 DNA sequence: TGTGCCAGCAGCTTATCTGGTAGCGGGGGCACAGATACGCAGTATTTT. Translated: CASSLSGSGGTDTQYF.

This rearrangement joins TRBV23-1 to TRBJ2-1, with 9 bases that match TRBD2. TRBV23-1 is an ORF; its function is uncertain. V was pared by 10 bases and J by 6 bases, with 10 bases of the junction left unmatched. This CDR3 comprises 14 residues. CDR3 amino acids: CATPPGLARNEQFF. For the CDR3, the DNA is TGCGCCACCCCCCCGGGACTAGCACGCAATGAGCAGTTCTTC.

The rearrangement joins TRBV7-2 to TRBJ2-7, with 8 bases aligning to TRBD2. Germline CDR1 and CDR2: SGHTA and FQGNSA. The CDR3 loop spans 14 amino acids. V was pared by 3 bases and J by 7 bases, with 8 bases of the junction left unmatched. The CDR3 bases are TGTGCCAGCAGCTTGTCCGGGAGGGCCGAAGAGCAGTACTTC. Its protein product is CASSLSGRAEEQYF.

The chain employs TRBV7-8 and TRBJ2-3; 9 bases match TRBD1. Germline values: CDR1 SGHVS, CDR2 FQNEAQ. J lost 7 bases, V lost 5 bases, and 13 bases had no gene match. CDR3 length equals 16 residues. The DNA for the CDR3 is TGTGCCAGCAGCACTCCGGGACAGGGACCCATCTATACGCAGTATTTT. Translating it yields CASSTPGQGPIYTQYF.

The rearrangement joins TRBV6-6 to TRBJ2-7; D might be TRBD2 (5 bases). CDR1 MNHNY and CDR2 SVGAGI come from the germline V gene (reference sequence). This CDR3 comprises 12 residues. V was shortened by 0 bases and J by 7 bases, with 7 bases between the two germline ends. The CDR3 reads CASSYSKREQYF. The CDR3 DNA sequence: TGTGCCAGCAGTTACTCGAAGCGGGAGCAGTACTTC.

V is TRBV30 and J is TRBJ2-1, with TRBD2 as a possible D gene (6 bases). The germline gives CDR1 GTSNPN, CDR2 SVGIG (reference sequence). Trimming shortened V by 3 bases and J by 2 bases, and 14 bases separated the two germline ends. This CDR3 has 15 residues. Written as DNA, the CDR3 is TGTGCCTGGAGGGGTGCGGGAATTACCTACAATGAGCAGTTCTTC. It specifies CAWRGAGITYNEQFF.

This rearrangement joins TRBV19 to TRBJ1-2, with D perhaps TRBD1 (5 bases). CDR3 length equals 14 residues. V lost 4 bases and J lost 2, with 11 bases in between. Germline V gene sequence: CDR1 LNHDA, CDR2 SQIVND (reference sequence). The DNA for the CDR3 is TGTGCCAGTAGTAGACAGCGCGAGAACTATGGCTACACCTTC. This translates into CASSRQRENYGYTF.

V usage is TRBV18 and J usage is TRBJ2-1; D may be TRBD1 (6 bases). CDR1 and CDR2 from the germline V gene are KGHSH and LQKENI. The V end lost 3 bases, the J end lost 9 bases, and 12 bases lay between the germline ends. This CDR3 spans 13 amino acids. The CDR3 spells CASSPGRGIEQFF. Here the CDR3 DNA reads TGTGCCAGCTCACCCGGCAGGGGTATTGAGCAGTTCTTC.

CDR3 sequence reads: CASSLPSGRAKGHGDTQYF. As DNA, the CDR3 is TGTGCCAGCAGCCTCCCGAGCGGGAGGGCCAAGGGGCACGGAGATACGCAGTATTTT. V and J are TRBV27 and TRBJ2-3; TRBD2 matches 10 bases. The germline V gene encodes CDR1 MNHEY and CDR2 SMNVEV (reference sequence). The CDR3 length is 19 residues. V was clipped by 6 bases and J by 5 bases; unmatched bases: 20.

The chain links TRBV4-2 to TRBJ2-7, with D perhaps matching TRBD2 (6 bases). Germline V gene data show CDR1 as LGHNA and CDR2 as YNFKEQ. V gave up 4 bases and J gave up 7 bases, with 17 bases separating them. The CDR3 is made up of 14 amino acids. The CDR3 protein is CASSREPTRDEQYF. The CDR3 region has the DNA TGTGCCAGCAGCCGCGAACCGACTAGAGATGAGCAGTACTTC.

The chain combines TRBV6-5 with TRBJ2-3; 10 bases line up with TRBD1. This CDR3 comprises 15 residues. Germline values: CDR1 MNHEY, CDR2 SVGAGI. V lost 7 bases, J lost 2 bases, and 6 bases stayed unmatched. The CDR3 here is CASTLTGGLTDTQYF. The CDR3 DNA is TGTGCCAGCACCCTGACAGGGGGCCTCACAGATACGCAGTATTTT.

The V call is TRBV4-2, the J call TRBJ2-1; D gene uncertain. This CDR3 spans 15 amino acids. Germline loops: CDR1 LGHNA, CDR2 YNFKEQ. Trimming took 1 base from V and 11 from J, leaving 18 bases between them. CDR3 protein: CASSQAHPTPEQQFF. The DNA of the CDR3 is TGTGCCAGCAGCCAAGCTCACCCGACTCCCGAACAGCAGTTCTTC.

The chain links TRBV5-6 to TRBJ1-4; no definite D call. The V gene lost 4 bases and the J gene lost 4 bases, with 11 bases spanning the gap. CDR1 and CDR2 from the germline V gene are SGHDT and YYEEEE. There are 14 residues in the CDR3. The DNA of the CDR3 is TGTGCCAGCAGCGCCGGGAGCTTTAATGAAAAACTGTTTTTT. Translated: CASSAGSFNEKLFF. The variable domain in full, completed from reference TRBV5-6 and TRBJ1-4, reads DAGVTQSPTHLIKTRGQQVTLRCSPKSGHDTVSWYQQALGQGPQFIFQYYEEEERQRGNFPDRFSGHQFPNYSSELNVNALLLGDSALYLCASSAGSFNEKLFFGSGTQLSVL.

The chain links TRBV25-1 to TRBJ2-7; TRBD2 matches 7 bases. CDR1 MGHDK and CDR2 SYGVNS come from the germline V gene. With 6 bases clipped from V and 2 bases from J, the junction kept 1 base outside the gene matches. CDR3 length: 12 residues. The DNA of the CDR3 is TGTGCCAGCAGAGCGGGAACCTACGAGCAGTACTTC. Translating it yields CASRAGTYEQYF.

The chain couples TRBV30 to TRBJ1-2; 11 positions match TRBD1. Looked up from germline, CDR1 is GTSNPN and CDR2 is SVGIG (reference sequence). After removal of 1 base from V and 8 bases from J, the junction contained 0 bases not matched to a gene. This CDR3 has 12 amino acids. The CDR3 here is CAWSGDRGGYTF. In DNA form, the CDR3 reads TGTGCCTGGAGTGGGGACAGGGGGGGCTACACCTTC.

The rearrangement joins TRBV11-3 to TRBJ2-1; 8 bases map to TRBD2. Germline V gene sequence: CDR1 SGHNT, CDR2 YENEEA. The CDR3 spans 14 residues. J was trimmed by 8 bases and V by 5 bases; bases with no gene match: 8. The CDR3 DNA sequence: TGTGCCAGCAGCCCGAGCGGGAGTGGGGATGAGCAGTTCTTC. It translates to CASSPSGSGDEQFF.

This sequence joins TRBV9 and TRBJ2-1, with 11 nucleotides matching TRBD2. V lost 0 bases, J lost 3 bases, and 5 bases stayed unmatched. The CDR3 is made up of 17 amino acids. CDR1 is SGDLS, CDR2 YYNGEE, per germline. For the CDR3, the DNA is TGTGCCAGCAGCGTAGCGCCCGGGACTAGCGGCTACAATGAGCAGTTCTTC. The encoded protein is CASSVAPGTSGYNEQFF.

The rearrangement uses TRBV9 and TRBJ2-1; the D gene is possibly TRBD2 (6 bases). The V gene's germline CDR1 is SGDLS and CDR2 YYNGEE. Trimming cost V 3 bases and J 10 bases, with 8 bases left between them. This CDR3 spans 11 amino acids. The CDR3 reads CASSGGREQFF. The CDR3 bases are TGTGCCAGCAGCGGGGGGAGGGAGCAGTTCTTC.

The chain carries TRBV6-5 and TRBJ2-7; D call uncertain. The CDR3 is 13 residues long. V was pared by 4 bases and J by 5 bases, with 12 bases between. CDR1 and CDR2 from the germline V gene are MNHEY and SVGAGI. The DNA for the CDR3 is TGTGCCAGCAGTTCCCGGCCAGCGCACGAGCAGTACTTC. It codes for CASSSRPAHEQYF.

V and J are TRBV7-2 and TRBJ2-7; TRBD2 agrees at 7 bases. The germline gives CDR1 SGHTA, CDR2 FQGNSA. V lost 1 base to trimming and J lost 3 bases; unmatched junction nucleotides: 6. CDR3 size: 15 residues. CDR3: CASSLEGGRIYEQYF. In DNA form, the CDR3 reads TGTGCCAGCAGCTTAGAGGGCGGGAGAATCTACGAGCAGTACTTC.

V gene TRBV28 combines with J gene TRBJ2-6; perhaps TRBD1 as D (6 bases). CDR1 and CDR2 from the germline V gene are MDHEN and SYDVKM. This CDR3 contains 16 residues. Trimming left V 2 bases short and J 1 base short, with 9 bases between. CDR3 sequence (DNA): TGTGCCAGCAGTTTACAGGGACATTCTGGGGCCAACGTCCTGACTTTC. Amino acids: CASSLQGHSGANVLTF.

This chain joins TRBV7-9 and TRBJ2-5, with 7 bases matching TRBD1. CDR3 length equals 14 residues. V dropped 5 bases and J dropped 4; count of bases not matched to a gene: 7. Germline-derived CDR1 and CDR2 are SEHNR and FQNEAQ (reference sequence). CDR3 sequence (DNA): TGTGCCAGCAGCCCAGAGTGGACAGGAGAGACCCAGTACTTC. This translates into CASSPEWTGETQYF.

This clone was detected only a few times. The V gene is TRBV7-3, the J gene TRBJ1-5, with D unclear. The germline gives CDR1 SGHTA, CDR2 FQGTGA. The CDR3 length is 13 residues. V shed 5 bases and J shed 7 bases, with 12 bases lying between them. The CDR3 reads CASSPEGGQPQHF. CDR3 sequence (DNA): TGTGCCAGCAGCCCCGAGGGCGGCCAGCCCCAGCATTTT.